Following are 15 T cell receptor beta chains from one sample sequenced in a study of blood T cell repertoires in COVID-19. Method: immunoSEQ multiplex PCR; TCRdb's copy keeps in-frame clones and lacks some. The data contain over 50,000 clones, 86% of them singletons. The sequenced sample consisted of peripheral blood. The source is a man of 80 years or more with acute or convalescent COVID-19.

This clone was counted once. CDR3 in amino acids: CASSVDTSGGIYNEQFF. For the CDR3, the DNA is TGTGCCAGCAGCGTCGATACTAGCGGGGGAATTTACAATGAGCAGTTCTTC. The chain recombines TRBV9 with TRBJ2-1; 11 nucleotides match TRBD2. Trimming cost V 2 bases and J 4 bases; bases outside gene matches: 8. The V gene's germline CDR1 is SGDLS and CDR2 YYNGEE. This CDR3 is built from 17 residues. Using reference TRBV9 and TRBJ2-1 for the parts outside the CDR3, the full variable domain is DSGVTQTPKHLITATGQRVTLRCSPRSGDLSVYWYQQSLDQGLQFLIQYYNGEERAKGNILERFSAQQFPDLHSELNLSSLELGDSALYFCASSVDTSGGIYNEQFFGPGTRLTVL.

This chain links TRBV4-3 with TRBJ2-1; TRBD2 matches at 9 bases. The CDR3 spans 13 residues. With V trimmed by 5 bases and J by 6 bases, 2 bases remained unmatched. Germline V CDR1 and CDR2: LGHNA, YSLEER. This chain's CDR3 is CASSSGGINEQFF. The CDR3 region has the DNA TGCGCCAGCAGCAGCGGGGGGATCAATGAGCAGTTCTTC.

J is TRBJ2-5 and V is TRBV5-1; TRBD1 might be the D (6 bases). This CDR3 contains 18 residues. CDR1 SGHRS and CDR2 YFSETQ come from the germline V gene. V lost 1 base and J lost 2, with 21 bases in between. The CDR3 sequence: CASSLSPQGVLGQETQYF. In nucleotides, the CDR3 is TGCGCCAGCAGCTTGTCCCCACAGGGAGTGCTAGGGCAAGAGACCCAGTACTTC. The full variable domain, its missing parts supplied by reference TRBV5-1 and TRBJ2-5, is KAGVTQTPRYLIKTRGQQVTLSCSPISGHRSVSWYQQTPGQGLQFLFEYFSETQRNKGNFPGRFSGRQFSNSRSEMNVSTLELGDSALYLCASSLSPQGVLGQETQYFGPGTRLLVL.

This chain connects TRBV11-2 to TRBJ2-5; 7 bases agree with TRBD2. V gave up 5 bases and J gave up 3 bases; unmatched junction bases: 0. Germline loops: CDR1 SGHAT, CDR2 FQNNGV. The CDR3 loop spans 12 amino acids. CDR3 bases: TGTGCCAGCAGCGGGGGGGAAGAGACCCAGTACTTC. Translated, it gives CASSGGEETQYF.

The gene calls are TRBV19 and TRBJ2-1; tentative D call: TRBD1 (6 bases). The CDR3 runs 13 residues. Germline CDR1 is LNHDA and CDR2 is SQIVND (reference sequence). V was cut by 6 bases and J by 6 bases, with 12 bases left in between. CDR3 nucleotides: TGTGCCAGTAGAACTAGGGACATCAATGAGCAGTTCTTC. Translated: CASRTRDINEQFF.

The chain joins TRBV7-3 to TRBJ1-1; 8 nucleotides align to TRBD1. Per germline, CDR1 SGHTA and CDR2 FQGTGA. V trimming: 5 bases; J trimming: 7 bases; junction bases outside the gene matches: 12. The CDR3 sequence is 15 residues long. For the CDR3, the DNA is TGTGCCAGCAGCCGACAGGGGACTCCTCTTGATGAAGCTTTCTTT. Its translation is CASSRQGTPLDEAFF.

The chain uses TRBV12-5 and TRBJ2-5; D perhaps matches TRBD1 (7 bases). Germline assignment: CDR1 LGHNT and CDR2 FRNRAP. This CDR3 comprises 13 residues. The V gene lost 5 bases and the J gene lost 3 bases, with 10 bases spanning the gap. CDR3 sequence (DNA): TGTGCTAGTGGTGCGGGGACAGAAGAGACCCAGTACTTC. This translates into CASGAGTEETQYF.

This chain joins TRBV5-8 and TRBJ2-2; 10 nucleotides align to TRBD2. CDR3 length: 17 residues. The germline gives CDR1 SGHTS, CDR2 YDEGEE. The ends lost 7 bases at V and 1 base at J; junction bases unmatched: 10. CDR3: CASSAPSGGLNTGELFF. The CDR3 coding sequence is TGTGCCAGCTCAGCTCCTAGCGGGGGCCTGAACACCGGGGAGCTGTTTTTT.

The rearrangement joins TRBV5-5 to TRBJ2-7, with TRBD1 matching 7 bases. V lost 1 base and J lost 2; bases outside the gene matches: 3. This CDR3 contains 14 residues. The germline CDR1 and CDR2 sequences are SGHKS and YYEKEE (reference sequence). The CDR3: CASSLQGVTYEQYF. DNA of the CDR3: TGTGCCAGCAGCTTGCAGGGGGTAACCTACGAGCAGTACTTC.

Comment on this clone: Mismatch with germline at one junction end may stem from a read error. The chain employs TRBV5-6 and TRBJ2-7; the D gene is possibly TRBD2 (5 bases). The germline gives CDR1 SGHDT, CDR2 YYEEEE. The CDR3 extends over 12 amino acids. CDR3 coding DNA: TGTGCCAGCAGCTTGAGGAGCGGCTCCTTCCACTTC. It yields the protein CASSLRSGSFHF.

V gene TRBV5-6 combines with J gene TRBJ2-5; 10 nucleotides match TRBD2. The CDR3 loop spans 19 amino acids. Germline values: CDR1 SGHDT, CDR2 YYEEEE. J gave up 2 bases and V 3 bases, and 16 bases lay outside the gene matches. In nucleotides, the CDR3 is TGTGCCAGCAGCTCCCGGAGGGGCAGCGGGGGGGCCGGGCAAGAGACCCAGTACTTC. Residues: CASSSRRGSGGAGQETQYF.

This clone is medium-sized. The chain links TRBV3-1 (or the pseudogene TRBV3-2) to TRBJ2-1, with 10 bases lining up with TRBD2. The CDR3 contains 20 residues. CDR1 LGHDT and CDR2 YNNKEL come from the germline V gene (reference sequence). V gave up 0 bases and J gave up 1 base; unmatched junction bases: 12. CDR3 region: CASSQDPPSGGRVSYNEQFF. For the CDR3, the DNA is TGTGCCAGCAGCCAAGATCCGCCTAGCGGGGGAAGGGTATCCTACAATGAGCAGTTCTTC.

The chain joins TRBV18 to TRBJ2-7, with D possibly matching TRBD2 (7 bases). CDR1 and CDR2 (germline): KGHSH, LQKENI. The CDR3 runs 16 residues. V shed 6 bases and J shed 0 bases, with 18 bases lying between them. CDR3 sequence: CASSTGTGGYSYEQYF. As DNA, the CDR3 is TGTGCCAGCTCTACCGGTACGGGGGGCTACTCCTACGAGCAGTACTTC. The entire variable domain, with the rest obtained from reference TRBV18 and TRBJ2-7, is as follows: NAGVMQNPRHLVRRRGQEARLRCSPMKGHSHVYWYRQLPEEGLKFMVYLQKENIIDESGMPKERFSAEFPKEGPSILRIQQVVRGDSAAYFCASSTGTGGYSYEQYFGPGTRLTVT.

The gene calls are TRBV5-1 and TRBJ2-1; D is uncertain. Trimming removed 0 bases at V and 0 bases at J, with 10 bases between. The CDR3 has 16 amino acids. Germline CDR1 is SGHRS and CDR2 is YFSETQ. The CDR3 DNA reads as TGCGCCAGCAGCTTGGTACTCCGGAGCTCCTACAATGAGCAGTTCTTC. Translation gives CASSLVLRSSYNEQFF.

The CDR3 nucleotides are TGTGCCAGCAGCTTGGTGACAGCTAACTATGGCTACACCTTC. Protein product: CASSLVTANYGYTF. The J gene is TRBJ1-2, the V gene TRBV5-5, with D perhaps TRBD1 (5 bases). The V and J ends lost 0 bases and 0 bases respectively, with 6 bases between them. Germline CDR1 is SGHKS and CDR2 is YYEKEE (reference sequence). The CDR3 consists of 14 residues.